The present entry profiles one T cell receptor beta chain with its context. Its target is unknown. RNA was extracted and reverse transcribed into cDNA as the sequencing template. Here immunoSEQ multiplex PCR was the method, and the copy in TCRdb shows in-frame clones only, minus some. Of under 250,000 clones listed, 50% to 60% are singletons. Germline V lookup: CDR1 SGDLS, CDR2 YYNGEE. The V and J ends lost 2 bases and 5 bases respectively, with 16 bases between them. The CDR3 sequence is 15 residues long. This entry belongs to a study of CD8+ T cells in alopecia areata. The treatment here: oral pan-JAK inhibitor, 5-10 mg twice daily. Study conclusions and caveats: Tofacitinib yielded significantly lower scalp clonality and fewer expanded CD8+ clones among the top 100.

The gene calls are TRBV9 and TRBJ2-5; possibly TRBD2 for D (6 bases). The sequencing used CD4+ T cells sorted from blood, collected at week 4, from a patient treated with tofacitinib. The receptor was derived from a human donor with alopecia areata. The CDR3, as DNA: TGTGCCAGCAGCGTTTCCGGCTTTCGGGAGGAGACCCAGTACTTC. It encodes CASSVSGFREETQYF. The complete variable domain, with remaining parts taken from reference TRBV9 and TRBJ2-5, reads DSGVTQTPKHLITATGQRVTLRCSPRSGDLSVYWYQQSLDQGLQFLIQYYNGEERAKGNILERFSAQQFPDLHSELNLSSLELGDSALYFCASSVSGFREETQYFGPGTRLLVL.